The 14 T cell receptor beta chains listed next were all sequenced from one sample in a study of blood T cell repertoires in COVID-19 (TCRdb year 2020). Library method: the immunoSEQ multiplex PCR assay. TCRdb holds this immuneACCESS table with in-frame rearrangements only. Some clones are missing; in checked studies, unresolved V genes explain under half, and the rest has no known cause. In all, the sample holds some 230,000 clones, and approximately 84% of those were seen once. The ten biggest clones cover 15% of the sample. Sequenced material: PBMCs or T cells enriched from blood (not recorded which). The receptors were gathered from a middle-aged man who had recovered from COVID-19.

The genes are TRBV18 and TRBJ2-1; 8 bases are a match to TRBD2. The J segment lost 10 bases and the V segment lost 2 bases, leaving 10 bases of the junction unmatched. The CDR3 is 15 amino acids. Per germline, CDR1 KGHSH and CDR2 LQKENI. Here the CDR3 reads CASSPTLAGPGEQFF. Here the CDR3 DNA reads TGTGCCAGCTCACCAACCCTAGCGGGCCCAGGGGAGCAGTTCTTC.

The V and J genes are TRBV4-1 and TRBJ1-5; D possibly corresponds to TRBD1 (5 bases). V was pared by 4 bases and J by 6 bases, with 16 bases between. CDR3 size: 15 residues. From germline, CDR1 is MGHRA and CDR2 YSYEKL. CDR3 bases: TGCGCCAGCAGCCCCCAGGGTTTGGATCGTCAGCCCCAGCATTTT. It encodes CASSPQGLDRQPQHF.

The chain employs TRBV30 and TRBJ1-1; weak D call: TRBD1 (5 bases). The V and J ends lost 5 bases and 1 base respectively, with 14 bases between them. Germline CDR1 reads GTSNPN; CDR2 reads SVGIG (reference sequence). This CDR3 is built from 14 residues. The CDR3 nucleotides read TGTGCCTGGGACCCCGTCGGGGGGAACACTGAAGCTTTCTTT. Protein product: CAWDPVGGNTEAFF.

This clone has just a few counts. The chain is built from TRBV4-3 and TRBJ1-3; no definite D call. The CDR3 extends over 16 amino acids. Trimming shortened V by 0 bases and J by 1 base, and 10 bases separated the two germline ends. Germline loops: CDR1 LGHNA, CDR2 YSLEER. The CDR3 loop is CASSQDTRASGNTIYF. In nucleotides, the CDR3 is TGCGCCAGCAGCCAAGATACGAGGGCGTCTGGAAACACCATATATTTT.

This chain uses TRBV29-1 with TRBJ2-3; the match to TRBD2 covers 7 bases. Trimming took 4 bases from V and 0 from J; bases not matched to a gene: 7. Germline CDR1 and CDR2: SQVTM and ANQGSEA. The CDR3 runs to 15 residues. The CDR3 DNA reads as TGCAGCGTTGGTTCGACTAGCCGTAGCACAGATACGCAGTATTTT. It yields the protein CSVGSTSRSTDTQYF.

The rearrangement joins TRBV19 to TRBJ1-6; D is unclear. The CDR3 sequence is 15 residues long. V lost 6 bases and J lost 5, with 14 bases in between. Germline V CDR1 and CDR2: LNHDA, SQIVND (reference sequence). The CDR3 protein is CASSPPRGHNSPLHF. CDR3 bases: TGTGCCAGTAGCCCCCCCCGTGGCCATAATTCACCCCTCCACTTT.

Many counts were recorded for this clone. V is TRBV30 and J is TRBJ2-7, with 8 bases that match TRBD1. Unmatched junction bases numbered 4, after V lost 2 bases and J lost 4 bases. This CDR3 contains 13 residues. CDR1 and CDR2 from the germline V gene are GTSNPN and SVGIG (reference sequence). The CDR3 coding sequence is TGTGCCTGGAGTCGACAGGGGCGGTACGAGCAGTACTTC. This encodes CAWSRQGRYEQYF.

V is TRBV7-3 and J is TRBJ2-1, with 12 nucleotides matching TRBD2. Trimming removed 5 bases from V and 7 bases from J; junction bases left unmatched: 6. The CDR3 loop spans 15 amino acids. Germline CDR1 SGHTA, CDR2 FQGTGA. Written as DNA, the CDR3 is TGTGCCAGCAGCCGACTAGCGGGAGATTGGAATGAGCAGTTCTTC. This encodes CASSRLAGDWNEQFF.

This chain joins TRBV6-5 and TRBJ2-1; 8 bases align to TRBD2. CDR1 is MNHEY and CDR2 is SVGAGI in the germline V gene. V trimming: 2 bases; J trimming: 9 bases; junction bases outside the gene matches: 6. This CDR3 region has 14 residues. The CDR3 sequence is CASSYQRGPFEQFF. The CDR3 DNA reads as TGTGCCAGCAGTTACCAGCGGGGGCCTTTTGAGCAGTTCTTC.

The rearrangement links TRBV28 to TRBJ1-3, with 9 bases matching TRBD1. Germline values: CDR1 MDHEN, CDR2 SYDVKM. This CDR3 contains 17 residues. V lost 4 bases to trimming and J lost 0 bases; unmatched junction nucleotides: 7. CDR3 protein: CASSSHPGQGSGNTIYF. The CDR3 nucleotides are TGTGCCAGCAGTTCCCATCCGGGACAGGGCTCTGGAAACACCATATATTTT.

V and J are TRBV3-1 (or the pseudogene TRBV3-2) and TRBJ2-5; TRBD1 matches at 7 bases. The CDR3 covers 15 residues. Per germline, CDR1 LGHDT and CDR2 YNNKEL (reference sequence). Unmatched junction bases numbered 7, after V lost 2 bases and J lost 4 bases. This CDR3 is CASSQPRTGPETQYF. The CDR3 DNA reads as TGTGCCAGCAGCCAACCCAGGACAGGACCAGAGACCCAGTACTTC.

V is TRBV2 and J is TRBJ2-2; tentative D call: TRBD1 (6 bases). V lost 4 bases and J 7 bases, leaving 16 bases between the germline ends. Per the germline V gene, CDR1 is SNHLY and CDR2 is FYNNEI. This CDR3 is built from 15 residues. The CDR3 DNA reads as TGTGCCAGCAGTGGTAATAACAGGGCGAGCGGGGAGCTGTTTTTT. Translating gives CASSGNNRASGELFF.

This clone showed up just once. CDR3 sequence reads: CASSSPGQGYIQYF. CDR3 coding DNA: TGTGCCAGCAGCTCCCCGGGACAGGGGTACATTCAGTACTTC. The chain recombines TRBV11-2 with TRBJ2-4; 10 nucleotides line up with TRBD1. There are 14 residues in the CDR3. After removal of 4 bases from V and 8 bases from J, the junction contained 5 bases not matched to a gene. The germline V gene encodes CDR1 SGHAT and CDR2 FQNNGV.

The J gene is TRBJ1-2, the V gene TRBV10-3; D remains unclear. Germline CDR1 ENHRY, CDR2 SYGVKD. This CDR3 is 15 amino acids long. Trimming took 0 bases from V and 7 from J, leaving 15 bases between them. The CDR3 protein is CAISESNPADGGYTF. In nucleotides, the CDR3 is TGTGCCATCAGTGAGTCGAACCCCGCGGATGGTGGCTACACCTTC.